The 20 T cell receptor beta chains given below trace back to one sample, sequenced in a study of T cell repertoires in cytomegalovirus infection. Via MiXCR, TCRdb re-called the reads, giving one row per CDR3 protein. The data contain about 490,000 distinct CDR3 sequences, 16% of them singletons. Sequenced sample: CD8+ T cells from PBMCs. The receptors come from a human donor in good health (CMV status not recorded). Some clones in this sample may be carry-over from other donors' samples.

This chain uses TRBV27 with TRBJ2-3, with D possibly being TRBD1 or TRBD2 (5 bases each). V gave up 4 bases and J gave up 2 bases, with 10 bases separating them. The germline CDR1 and CDR2 sequences are MNHEY and SMNVEV (reference sequence). The CDR3 covers 14 residues. The CDR3 sequence is CASSSRDLTDTQYF. The CDR3 DNA reads as TGTGCCAGCAGTTCCCGGGACCTCACAGATACGCAGTATTTT.

This clonotype was recorded many times. The chain joins TRBV7-6 to TRBJ2-5, with 7 nucleotides matching TRBD1. The CDR3 length is 12 residues. V was pared by 5 bases and J by 6 bases, with 3 bases of the junction left unmatched. Germline lookup yields CDR1 SGHVS and CDR2 FNYEAQ. CDR3 bases: TGTGCCAGCAGCGACAGGGTGAAGACCCAGTACTTC. Protein: CASSDRVKTQYF. The full variable domain, with the rest looked up from reference TRBV7-6 and TRBJ2-5, is GAGVSQSPRYKVTKRGQDVALRCDPISGHVSLYWYRQALGQGPEFLTYFNYEAQQDKSGLPNDRFSAERPEGSISTLTIQRTEQRDSAMYRCASSDRVKTQYFGPGTRLLVL.

Ten or more counts support this clonotype. CDR3 protein: CASSGTSGGPATQYF. CDR3 sequence (DNA): TGTGCCAGCAGTGGGACTAGCGGTGGGCCGGCGACCCAGTACTTC. The chain employs TRBV5-5 and TRBJ2-5; 11 bases map to TRBD2. The junction had 10 bases not matched to a gene; V was cut back by 5 bases and J by 7 bases. In germline, CDR1 is SGHKS, CDR2 YYEKEE (reference sequence). The length of the CDR3 is 15 residues.

The CDR3 loop is CASSWEQASYNEQFF. The CDR3, as DNA: TGTGCCAGCAGTTGGGAGCAAGCGTCCTACAATGAGCAGTTCTTC. The rearrangement joins TRBV27 to TRBJ2-1; tentative D call: TRBD2 (5 bases). Trimming left V 4 bases short and J 1 base short, with 11 bases between. Germline CDR1 reads MNHEY; CDR2 reads SMNVEV (reference sequence). The CDR3 is 15 amino acids.

This clonotype occurred a few times. The V call is TRBV27, the J call TRBJ1-4; D unresolved. The germline V gene encodes CDR1 MNHEY and CDR2 SMNVEV (reference sequence). The CDR3 sequence is 12 residues long. V was cut by 6 bases and J by 10 bases, with 12 bases left in between. The CDR3 DNA reads TGTGCCAGCAGCCGAGGCGGAGGAAAACTGTTTTTT. Translating gives CASSRGGGKLFF.

The J gene is TRBJ2-5, the V gene TRBV6-1; D gene uncertain. From germline, CDR1 is MNHNS and CDR2 SASEGT. Deletions cut 0 bases from V and 1 base from J, with 9 bases between. The length of the CDR3 is 15 residues. CDR3 DNA sequence: TGTGCCAGCAGTGAAGCGGTAGGCAGCCAAGAGACCCAGTACTTC. Translating it yields CASSEAVGSQETQYF.

This clonotype was seen at least ten times. The V and J genes are TRBV28 and TRBJ1-6; D not resolved. This CDR3 is built from 13 residues. The germline V gene has CDR1 MDHEN and CDR2 SYDVKM. V lost 2 bases, J lost 9 bases, and 8 bases lay in between. This CDR3 is CASSLTMPSPLHF. CDR3 nucleotide sequence: TGTGCCAGCAGTTTAACAATGCCTTCACCCCTCCACTTT.

The J gene is TRBJ1-2, the V gene TRBV24-1; 7 nucleotides match TRBD1. Germline V gene data show CDR1 as KGHDR and CDR2 as SFDVKD. The length of the CDR3 is 13 residues. V was clipped by 5 bases and J by 3 bases; unmatched bases: 2. CDR3: CATSAGGDYGYTF. CDR3 DNA sequence: TGTGCCACCAGTGCAGGGGGGGACTATGGCTACACCTTC.

The table lists this clonotype with a few counts. V gene TRBV2 combines with J gene TRBJ1-1; D remains ambiguous. This CDR3 is built from 10 residues. V gave up 3 bases and J gave up 10 bases, with 6 bases separating them. The germline V gene has CDR1 SNHLY and CDR2 FYNNEI. DNA for the CDR3: TGTGCCAGCAGTGAGGGTGCAGCTTTCTTT. Translation: CASSEGAAFF.

This clonotype appeared a few times. J is TRBJ2-5 and V is TRBV7-9; TRBD1 matches 7 bases. V lost 4 bases, J lost 5 bases, and 13 bases stayed unmatched. The CDR3 has 16 residues. From germline, CDR1 is SEHNR and CDR2 FQNEAQ (reference sequence). CDR3 sequence reads: CASSSGRDSLRETQYF. The CDR3 DNA reads as TGTGCCAGCAGCTCCGGCCGGGACAGCTTGAGGGAGACCCAGTACTTC.

About this clonotype itself: This may be a read error, as it is one base from a much larger clone. The conserved phenylalanine or tryptophan is not found at the CDR3 terminus, so this likely reflects a read error. The rearrangement links TRBV7-8 to TRBJ1-5; no clear D. V was trimmed by 5 bases and J by 2 bases, leaving 10 bases between them. The CDR3 is 14 amino acids. Germline lookup yields CDR1 SGHVS and CDR2 FQNEAQ. For the CDR3, the DNA is TGTGCCAGCAGCGAAACCGGCCGCAATCAGCCCCAGCATTAT. Amino acid sequence: CASSETGRNQPQHY.

This chain links TRBV2 with TRBJ1-4; 7 positions match TRBD1. The CDR3 is 16 amino acids. Trimming removed 4 bases from V and 10 bases from J; junction bases left unmatched: 15. CDR1 and CDR2 (germline): SNHLY, FYNNEI. CDR3 loop: CASSGDRLDSLGKLFF. The CDR3 coding sequence is TGTGCCAGCAGTGGGGACAGATTAGACTCACTGGGAAAACTGTTTTTT.

The chain combines TRBV13 with TRBJ2-3; 7 nucleotides align to TRBD2. The CDR3 totals 16 residues. The germline gives CDR1 PRHDT, CDR2 FYEKMQ (reference sequence). The ends lost 4 bases at V and 3 bases at J; junction bases unmatched: 10. CDR3 nucleotide sequence: TGTGCCAGCAGCTCCCGCACGGGAGGCTGGACAGATACGCAGTATTTT. It yields the protein CASSSRTGGWTDTQYF.

V usage is TRBV6-5 and J usage is TRBJ2-7, with 9 positions matching TRBD1. The CDR3 spans 13 residues. The V and J ends lost 4 bases and 7 bases, in that order; junction bases with no gene match: 5. Looked up from germline, CDR1 is MNHEY and CDR2 is SVGAGI. DNA of the CDR3: TGTGCCAGCAGTTTCCGGGACAGGGATGAGCAGTACTTC. This sequence encodes CASSFRDRDEQYF.

In its sample, this clonotype was seen many times. The DNA for the CDR3 is TGTGCCAGCAGTTTTTGGCCCTTGGACCGTACAAACACAGATACGCAGTATTTT. It yields the protein CASSFWPLDRTNTDTQYF. This chain joins TRBV27 and TRBJ2-3, with no clear D. Germline-derived CDR1 and CDR2 are MNHEY and SMNVEV (reference sequence). The CDR3 contains 18 residues. The ends were cut back, 3 bases at V and 2 bases at J, with 21 bases in the middle.

This clonotype was counted many times. This chain uses TRBV7-9 with TRBJ1-1; no reliable D call. Germline-derived CDR1 and CDR2 are SEHNR and FQNEAQ (reference sequence). V dropped 0 bases and J dropped 0 bases, with 8 bases sitting between them. This CDR3 comprises 15 residues. CDR3 sequence (DNA): TGTGCCAGCAGCTTAGCGCTTGCCCTGAACACTGAAGCTTTCTTT. This gives the protein CASSLALALNTEAFF.

This clonotype was found many times. V usage is TRBV7-2 and J usage is TRBJ2-1; tentatively, D is TRBD1 (6 bases). V shed 4 bases and J shed 4 bases, with 8 bases lying between them. CDR1 is SGHTA and CDR2 is FQGNSA in the germline V gene. The length of the CDR3 is 13 residues. Here the CDR3 reads CASSSGQYNEQFF. CDR3 nucleotides: TGTGCCAGCAGCTCCGGACAGTACAATGAGCAGTTCTTC.

This clonotype was counted at least ten times. CDR3 coding DNA: TGCGCCAGCAGCCCCTATACAGGGACCGGGGAGCTGTTTTTT. Translated: CASSPYTGTGELFF. The genes are TRBV4-1 and TRBJ2-2, with TRBD1 as a possible D gene (6 bases). Germline V gene lookup returns CDR1 MGHRA and CDR2 YSYEKL. CDR3 length: 14 residues. V was clipped by 4 bases and J by 5 bases, with 11 bases between them.

Turning to this clonotype: A much larger clone lies one base from this, so it may be a read error. The chain combines TRBV27 with TRBJ2-7, with D perhaps TRBD1 or TRBD2 (6 bases each). This CDR3 contains 15 residues. From germline, CDR1 is MNHEY and CDR2 SMNVEV (reference sequence). The CDR3 DNA reads as TGTGCCAGCAGTTCCCTCGGGGGCCGGCCCTACGGGCAGTACTTC. It specifies CASSSLGGRPYGQYF.

The genes are TRBV5-1 and TRBJ1-6; unclear D gene. Germline V lookup: CDR1 SGHRS, CDR2 YFSETQ. V lost 4 bases and J lost 6, with 14 bases in between. The CDR3 sequence is 15 residues long. The CDR3 is CASSRRRGRNSPLHF. The CDR3 nucleotides are TGCGCCAGCAGCCGGCGGAGAGGGCGTAATTCACCCCTCCACTTT.